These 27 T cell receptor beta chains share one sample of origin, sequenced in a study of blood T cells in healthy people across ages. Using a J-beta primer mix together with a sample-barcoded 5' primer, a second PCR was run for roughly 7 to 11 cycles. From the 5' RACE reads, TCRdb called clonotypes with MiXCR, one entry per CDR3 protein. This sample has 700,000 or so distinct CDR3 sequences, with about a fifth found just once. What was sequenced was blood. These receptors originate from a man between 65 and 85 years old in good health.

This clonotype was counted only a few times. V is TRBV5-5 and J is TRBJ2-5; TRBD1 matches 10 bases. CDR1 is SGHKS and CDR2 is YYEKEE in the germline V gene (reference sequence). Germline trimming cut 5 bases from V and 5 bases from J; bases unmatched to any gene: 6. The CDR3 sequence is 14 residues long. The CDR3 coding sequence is TGTGCCAGCAGTTCCGACAGGGGGCTGGAGACCCAGTACTTC. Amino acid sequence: CASSSDRGLETQYF.

The CDR3 here is CASSLGDTPYEQYV. CDR3 in DNA: TGTGCCAGCAGTTTAGGGGACACCCCCTACGAGCAGTACGTC. This chain links TRBV12-3 or TRBV12-4 with TRBJ2-5, with TRBD1 as a possible D gene (6 bases). Judging by the DNA end, TRBJ2-7 fits better; the J call may be wrong. CDR3 size: 14 residues.

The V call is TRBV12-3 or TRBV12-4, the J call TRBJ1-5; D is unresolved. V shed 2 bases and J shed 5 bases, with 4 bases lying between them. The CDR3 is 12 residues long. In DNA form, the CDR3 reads TGTGCCAGCAGTTTATCGTATCAGCCCCAGCATTTT. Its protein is CASSLSYQPQHF.

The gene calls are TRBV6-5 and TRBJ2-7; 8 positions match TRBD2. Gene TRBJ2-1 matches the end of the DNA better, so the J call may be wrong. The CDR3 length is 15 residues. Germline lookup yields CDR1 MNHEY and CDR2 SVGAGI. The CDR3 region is CASSYPGLGSNEQFF. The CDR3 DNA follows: TGTGCCAGCAGTTACCCGGGACTAGGCTCCAATGAGCAGTTCTTC.

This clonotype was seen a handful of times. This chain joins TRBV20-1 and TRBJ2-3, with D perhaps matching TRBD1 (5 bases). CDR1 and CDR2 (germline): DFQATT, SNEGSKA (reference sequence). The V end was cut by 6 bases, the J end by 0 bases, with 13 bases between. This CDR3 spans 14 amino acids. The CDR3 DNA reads TGCAGTGCAAGACGGACAACTAGCACAGATACGCAGTATTTT. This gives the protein CSARRTTSTDTQYF.

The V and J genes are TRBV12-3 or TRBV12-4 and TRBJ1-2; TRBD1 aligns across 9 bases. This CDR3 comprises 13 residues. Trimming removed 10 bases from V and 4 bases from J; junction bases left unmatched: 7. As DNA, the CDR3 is TGTGCCACCGCGGGACAGGGAATCTATGGCTACACCTTC. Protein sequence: CATAGQGIYGYTF.

The CDR3 nucleotides are TGTGCCAGCAGCAAGCTAACTTGGGGGGGCACAGATACGCAGTATTTT. Translating it yields CASSKLTWGGTDTQYF. The J gene is TRBJ2-3, the V gene TRBV3-1; TRBD2 is a possible D gene (6 bases). This CDR3 region has 16 residues. Trimming took off 5 bases at V and 1 base at J, with 16 bases between the two ends. Per germline, CDR1 LGHDT and CDR2 YNNKEL (reference sequence).

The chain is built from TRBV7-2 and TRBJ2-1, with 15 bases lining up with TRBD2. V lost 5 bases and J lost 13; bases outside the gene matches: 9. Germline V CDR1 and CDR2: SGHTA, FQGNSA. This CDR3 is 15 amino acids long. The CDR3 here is CASSIPGLAGGGQFF. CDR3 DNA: TGTGCCAGCAGCATTCCGGGACTAGCGGGGGGAGGTCAGTTCTTC.

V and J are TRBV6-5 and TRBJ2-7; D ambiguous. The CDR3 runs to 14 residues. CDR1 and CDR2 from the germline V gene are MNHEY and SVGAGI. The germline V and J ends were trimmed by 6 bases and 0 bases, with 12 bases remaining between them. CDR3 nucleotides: TGTGCCAGCAGACTTCAGAGGAGCTCCTACGAGCAGTACGTC. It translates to CASRLQRSSYEQYV.

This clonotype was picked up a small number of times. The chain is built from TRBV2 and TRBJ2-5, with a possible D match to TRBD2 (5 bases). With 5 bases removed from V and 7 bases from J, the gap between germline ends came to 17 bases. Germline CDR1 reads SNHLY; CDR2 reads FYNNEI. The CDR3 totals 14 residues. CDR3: CASSPRLLDGTQYF. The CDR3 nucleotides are TGTGCCAGCAGTCCCAGACTATTAGATGGGACCCAGTACTTC.

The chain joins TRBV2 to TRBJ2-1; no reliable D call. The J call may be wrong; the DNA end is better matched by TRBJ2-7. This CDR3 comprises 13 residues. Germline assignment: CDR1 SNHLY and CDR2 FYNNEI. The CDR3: CASSPSVSYEQYF. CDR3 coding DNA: TGTGCCAGCAGCCCGTCAGTATCCTACGAGCAGTACTTC.

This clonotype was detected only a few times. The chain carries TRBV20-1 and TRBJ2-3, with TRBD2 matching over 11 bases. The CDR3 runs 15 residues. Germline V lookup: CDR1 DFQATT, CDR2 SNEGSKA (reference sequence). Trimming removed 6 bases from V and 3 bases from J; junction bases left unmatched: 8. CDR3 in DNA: TGCAGTGCCCCGAGACTAGCGGGGACAACAGATACGCAGTATTTT. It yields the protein CSAPRLAGTTDTQYF.

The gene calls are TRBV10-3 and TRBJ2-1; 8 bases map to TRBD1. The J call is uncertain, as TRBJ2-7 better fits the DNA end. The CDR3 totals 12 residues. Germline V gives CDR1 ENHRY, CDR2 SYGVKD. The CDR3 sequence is CAINGQGDEQYF. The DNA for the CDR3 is TGTGCCATCAACGGACAGGGTGACGAGCAGTACTTC.

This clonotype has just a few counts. DNA of the CDR3: TGTGCCAGCAGCTTGGGGGAGGGATCAAAATCCTACGAGCAGTACTTC. Protein sequence: CASSLGEGSKSYEQYF. The V and J genes are TRBV5-5 and TRBJ2-7; TRBD2 matches at 7 bases. The CDR3 runs 16 residues. Germline loops: CDR1 SGHKS, CDR2 YYEKEE (reference sequence). V dropped 0 bases and J dropped 1; count of bases not matched to a gene: 7.

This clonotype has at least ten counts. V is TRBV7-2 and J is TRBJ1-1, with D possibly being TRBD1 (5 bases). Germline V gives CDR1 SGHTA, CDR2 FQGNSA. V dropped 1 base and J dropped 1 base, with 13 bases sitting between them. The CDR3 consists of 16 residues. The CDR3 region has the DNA TGTGCCAGCAGCTTAGGAATGACAGCGGAGAACACTGAAGCTTTCTTT. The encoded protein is CASSLGMTAENTEAFF.

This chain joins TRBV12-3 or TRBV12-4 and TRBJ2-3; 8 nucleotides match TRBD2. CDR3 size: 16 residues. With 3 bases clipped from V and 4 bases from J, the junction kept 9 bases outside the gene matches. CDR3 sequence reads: CASSFQSGSAADTQYF. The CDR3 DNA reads TGTGCCAGCAGTTTCCAAAGCGGGAGTGCGGCAGATACGCAGTATTTT.

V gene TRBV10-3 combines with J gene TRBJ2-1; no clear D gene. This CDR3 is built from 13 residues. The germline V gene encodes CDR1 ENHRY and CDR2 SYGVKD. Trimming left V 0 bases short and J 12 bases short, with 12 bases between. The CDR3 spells CAISESRNYGQFF. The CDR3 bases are TGTGCCATCAGTGAGTCCCGGAACTACGGGCAGTTCTTC.

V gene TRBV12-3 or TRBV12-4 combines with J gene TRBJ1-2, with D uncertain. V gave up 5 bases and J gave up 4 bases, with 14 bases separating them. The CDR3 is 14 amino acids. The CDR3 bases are TGTGCCAGCAGTAAATACGATTCGTCCTATGGCTACACCTTC. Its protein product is CASSKYDSSYGYTF.

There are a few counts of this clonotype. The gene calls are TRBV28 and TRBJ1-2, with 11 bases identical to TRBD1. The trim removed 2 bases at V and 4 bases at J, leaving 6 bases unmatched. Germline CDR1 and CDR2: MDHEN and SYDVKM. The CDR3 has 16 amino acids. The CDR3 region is CASSLMDRGLGYGYTF. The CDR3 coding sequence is TGTGCCAGCAGTTTAATGGACAGGGGGCTTGGCTATGGCTACACCTTC.

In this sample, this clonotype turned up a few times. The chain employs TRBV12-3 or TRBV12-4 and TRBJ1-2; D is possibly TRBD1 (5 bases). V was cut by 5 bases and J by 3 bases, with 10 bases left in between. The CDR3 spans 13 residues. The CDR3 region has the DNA TGTGCCAGCAGTCGACAGATCGACTATGGCTACACCTTC. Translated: CASSRQIDYGYTF.

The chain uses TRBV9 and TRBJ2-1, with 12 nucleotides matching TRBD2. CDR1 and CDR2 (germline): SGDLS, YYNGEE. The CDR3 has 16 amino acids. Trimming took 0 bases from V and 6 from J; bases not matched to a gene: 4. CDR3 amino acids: CASSVVRTSGINEQFF. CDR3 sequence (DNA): TGTGCCAGCAGCGTAGTGAGGACTAGCGGGATCAATGAGCAGTTCTTC.

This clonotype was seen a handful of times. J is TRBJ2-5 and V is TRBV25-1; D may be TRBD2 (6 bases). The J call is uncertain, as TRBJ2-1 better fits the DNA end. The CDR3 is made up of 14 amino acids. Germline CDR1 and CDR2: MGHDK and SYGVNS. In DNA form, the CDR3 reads TGTGCCAGCAGTGGGGCAGGGAGGACGAATGAGCAGTTCTTC. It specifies CASSGAGRTNEQFF.

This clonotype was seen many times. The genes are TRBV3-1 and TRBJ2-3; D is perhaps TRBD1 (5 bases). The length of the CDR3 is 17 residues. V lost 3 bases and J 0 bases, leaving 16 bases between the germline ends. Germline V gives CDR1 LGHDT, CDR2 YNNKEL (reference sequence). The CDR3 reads CASSHRTTPFSTDTQYF. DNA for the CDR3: TGTGCCAGCAGCCACCGGACAACGCCCTTCAGCACAGATACGCAGTATTTT.

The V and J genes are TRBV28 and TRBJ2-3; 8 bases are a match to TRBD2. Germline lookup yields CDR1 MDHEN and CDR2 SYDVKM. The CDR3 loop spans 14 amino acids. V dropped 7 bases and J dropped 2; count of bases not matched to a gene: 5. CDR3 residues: CASMSGGLTDTQYF. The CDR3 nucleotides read TGTGCCAGCATGAGCGGGGGCCTCACAGATACGCAGTATTTT.

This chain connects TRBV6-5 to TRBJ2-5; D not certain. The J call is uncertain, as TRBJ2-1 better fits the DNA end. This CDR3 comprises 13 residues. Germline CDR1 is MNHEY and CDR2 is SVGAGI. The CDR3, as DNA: TGTGCCACCAACAGACTGTTTACCAATGAGCAGTTCTTC. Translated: CATNRLFTNEQFF.

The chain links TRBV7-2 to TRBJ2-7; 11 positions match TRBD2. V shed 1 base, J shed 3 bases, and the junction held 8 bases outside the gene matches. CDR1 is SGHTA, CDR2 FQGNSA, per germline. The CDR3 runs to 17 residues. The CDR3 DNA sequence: TGTGCCAGCAGCTTAGTATTTAGGGGACTAGCGGTCTACGAGCAGTACGTC. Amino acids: CASSLVFRGLAVYEQYV.

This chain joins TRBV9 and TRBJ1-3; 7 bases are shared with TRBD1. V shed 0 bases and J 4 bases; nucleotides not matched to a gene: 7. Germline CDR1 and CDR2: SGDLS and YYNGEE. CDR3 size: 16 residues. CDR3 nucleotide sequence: TGTGCCAGCAGCGTAGAAGGCCAGGGGGAAGGAAACACCATATATTTT. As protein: CASSVEGQGEGNTIYF.